Included here is one T cell receptor beta chain sequence, with context. What it binds is unknown. CDR1 and CDR2 (germline): SGHRS, YFSETQ. This CDR3 is 17 amino acids long. This sample is part of a study of monozygotic twins with inflammatory bowel disease. Study outcomes and limitations: Healthy co-twins exceeded IBD patients in TCRbeta diversity as measured by inverse Simpson.

The template switching step added UMIs that contained a 6-nucleotide sample barcode. With the 5' RACE reads reprocessed, TCRdb shows one record per CDR3 protein and no DNA. This repertoire includes 300,000 to 400,000 distinct CDR3 sequences. The source material was blood. This receptor was obtained from a human donor with ulcerative colitis or Crohn's disease, or a healthy co-twin of an affected twin (not recorded which). The chain employs TRBV5-1 and TRBJ2-1; TCRdb lists TRBD1, though no DNA is available to test this call. The CDR3 region is CASSLVGAGDFGNEQFF.